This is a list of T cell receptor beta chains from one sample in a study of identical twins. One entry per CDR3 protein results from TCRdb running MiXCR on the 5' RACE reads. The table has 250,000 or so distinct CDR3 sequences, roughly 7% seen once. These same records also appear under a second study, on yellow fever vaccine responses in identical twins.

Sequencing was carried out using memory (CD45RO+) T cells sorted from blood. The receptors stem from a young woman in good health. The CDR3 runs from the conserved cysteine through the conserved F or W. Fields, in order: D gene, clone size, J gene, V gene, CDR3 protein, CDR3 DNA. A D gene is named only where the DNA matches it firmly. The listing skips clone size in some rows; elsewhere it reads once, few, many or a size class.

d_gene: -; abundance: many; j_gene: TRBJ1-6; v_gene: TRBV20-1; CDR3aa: CSAEPPEFRPLHF; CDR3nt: TGCAGTGCCGAGCCCCCCGAGTTTCGGCCCCTCCACTTT
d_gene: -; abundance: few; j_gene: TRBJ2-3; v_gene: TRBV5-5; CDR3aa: CASTRTGILTDTQYF; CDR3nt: TGTGCCAGCACCCGAACGGGGATTCTCACAGATACGCAGTATTTT
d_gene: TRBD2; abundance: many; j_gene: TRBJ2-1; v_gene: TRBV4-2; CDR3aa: CASSQEGGTSGRNEQFF; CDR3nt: TGTGCCAGCAGCCAAGAGGGGGGAACTAGCGGGAGAAATGAGCAGTTCTTC
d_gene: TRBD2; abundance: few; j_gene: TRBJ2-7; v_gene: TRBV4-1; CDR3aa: CASSQVLPVLGRVEQYF; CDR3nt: TGCGCCAGCAGCCAAGTCCTTCCTGTTTTAGGGAGGGTTGAGCAGTACTTC
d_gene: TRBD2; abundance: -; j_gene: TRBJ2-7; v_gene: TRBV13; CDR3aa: CASSTHDLLAGGYYEQYF; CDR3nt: TGTGCCAGCAGCACACACGACCTACTAGCGGGAGGGTACTACGAGCAGTACTTC
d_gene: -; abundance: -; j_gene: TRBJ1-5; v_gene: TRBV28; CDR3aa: CASSLNRPQQPQHF; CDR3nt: TGTGCCAGCAGTTTAAATCGGCCTCAGCAGCCCCAGCATTTT
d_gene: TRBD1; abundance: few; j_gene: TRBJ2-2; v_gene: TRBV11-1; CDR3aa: CASSPDRDTGELFF; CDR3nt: TGTGCCAGCAGCCCTGACAGGGACACCGGGGAGCTGTTTTTT
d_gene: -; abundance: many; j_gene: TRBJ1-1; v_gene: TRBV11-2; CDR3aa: CASSLEGGVTEAFF; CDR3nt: TGTGCCAGCAGCTTGGAGGGGGGAGTCACTGAAGCTTTCTTT
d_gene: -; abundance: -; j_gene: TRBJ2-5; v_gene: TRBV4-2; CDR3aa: CASSQADPGAQETQYF; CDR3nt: TGTGCCAGCAGCCAAGCAGACCCGGGAGCCCAAGAGACCCAGTACTTC
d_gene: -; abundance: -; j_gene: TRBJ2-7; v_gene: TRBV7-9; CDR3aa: CASSFDGSAHEQYF; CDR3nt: TGTGCCAGCAGCTTTGACGGGAGTGCCCACGAGCAGTACTTC
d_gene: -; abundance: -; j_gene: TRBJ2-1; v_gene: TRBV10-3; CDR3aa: CAISEGGDPSYNEQFF; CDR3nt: TGTGCCATCAGTGAGGGCGGGGACCCATCCTACAATGAGCAGTTCTTC
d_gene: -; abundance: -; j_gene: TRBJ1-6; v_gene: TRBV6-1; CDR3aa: CASSPQGRGSSPLHF; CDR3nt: TGTGCCAGCAGCCCACAGGGAAGGGGGTCTTCACCCCTCCACTTT
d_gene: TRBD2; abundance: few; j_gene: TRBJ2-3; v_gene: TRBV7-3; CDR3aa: CASSLGPGLAGLTDTQYF; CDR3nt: TGTGCCAGCAGCTTAGGGCCGGGACTAGCGGGGCTCACAGATACGCAGTATTTT
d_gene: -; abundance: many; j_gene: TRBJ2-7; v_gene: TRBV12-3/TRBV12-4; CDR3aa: CASSSVDRGSYEQYF; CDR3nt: TGTGCCAGCAGTTCTGTGGACAGAGGCTCCTACGAGCAGTACTTC
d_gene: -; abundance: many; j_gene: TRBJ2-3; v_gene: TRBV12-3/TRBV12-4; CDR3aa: CASRYGAGDTQYF; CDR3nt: TGTGCCAGCCGCTATGGGGCCGGGGATACGCAGTATTTT
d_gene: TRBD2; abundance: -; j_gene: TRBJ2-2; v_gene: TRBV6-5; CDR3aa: CASSYVSSGGGELFF; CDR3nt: TGTGCCAGCAGTTACGTTTCTAGCGGCGGCGGGGAGCTGTTTTTT
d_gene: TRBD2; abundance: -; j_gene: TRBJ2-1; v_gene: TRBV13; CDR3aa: CASSLLAGRDNEQFF; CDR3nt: TGTGCCAGCAGCTTACTAGCGGGGAGAGACAATGAGCAGTTCTTC
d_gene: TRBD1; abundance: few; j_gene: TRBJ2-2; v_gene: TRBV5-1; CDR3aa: CASFRDRVTGELFF; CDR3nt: TGCGCCAGCTTCCGGGACAGGGTTACCGGGGAGCTGTTTTTT
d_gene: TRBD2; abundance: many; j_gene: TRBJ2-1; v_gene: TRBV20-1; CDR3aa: CSARDFARGGHNEQFF; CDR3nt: TGCAGTGCTAGAGATTTCGCGCGGGGGGGCCACAATGAGCAGTTCTTC
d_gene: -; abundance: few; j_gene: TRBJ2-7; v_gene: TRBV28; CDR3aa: CASTTRGSRYEQYF; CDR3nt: TGTGCCAGCACCACCCGAGGTAGTCGCTACGAGCAGTACTTC
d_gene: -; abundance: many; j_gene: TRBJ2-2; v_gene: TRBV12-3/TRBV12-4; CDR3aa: CASSLQYTGELFF; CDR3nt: TGTGCCAGCAGTTTGCAGTACACCGGGGAGCTGTTTTTT
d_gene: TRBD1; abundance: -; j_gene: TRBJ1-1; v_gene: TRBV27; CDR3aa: CASSARDRGLRFKHTEAFF; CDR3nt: TGTGCCAGCAGTGCCCGGGACAGGGGGCTGAGGTTTAAGCACACTGAAGCTTTCTTT
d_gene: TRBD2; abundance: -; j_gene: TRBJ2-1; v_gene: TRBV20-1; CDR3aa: CSARASGTSGGADEQFF; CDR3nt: TGCAGTGCTAGAGCTTCCGGAACTAGCGGGGGGGCCGATGAGCAGTTCTTC
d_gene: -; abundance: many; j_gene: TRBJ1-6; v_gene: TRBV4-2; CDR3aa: CASSQGLAGVDNSPLHF; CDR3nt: TGTGCCAGCAGCCAAGGGTTGGCAGGGGTGGATAATTCACCCCTCCACTTT
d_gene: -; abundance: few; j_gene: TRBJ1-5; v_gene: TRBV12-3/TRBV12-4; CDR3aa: CASSLWGVGGNQPQHF; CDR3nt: TGTGCCAGCAGTTTATGGGGGGTAGGTGGCAATCAGCCCCAGCATTTT
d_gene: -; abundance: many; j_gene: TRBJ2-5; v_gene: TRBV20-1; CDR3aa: CSASDPAGQETQYF; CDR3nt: TGCAGTGCTAGTGATCCAGCGGGACAGGAGACCCAGTACTTC
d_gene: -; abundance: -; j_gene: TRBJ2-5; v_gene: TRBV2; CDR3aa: CASRGGPGTQYF; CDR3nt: TGTGCCAGCAGGGGCGGGCCGGGGACCCAGTACTTC
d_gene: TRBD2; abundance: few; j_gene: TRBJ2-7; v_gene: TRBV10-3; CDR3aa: CAISDSLAGGEYEQYF; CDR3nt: TGTGCCATCAGTGACTCCCTAGCGGGAGGGGAATACGAGCAGTACTTC
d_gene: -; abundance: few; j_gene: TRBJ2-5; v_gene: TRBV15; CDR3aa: CATSRAGQETQYF; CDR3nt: TGTGCCACCAGCAGAGCGGGCCAAGAGACCCAGTACTTC
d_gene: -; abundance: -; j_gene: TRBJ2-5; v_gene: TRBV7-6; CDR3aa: CASSLGTPNIETQYF; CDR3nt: TGTGCCAGCAGCTTAGGGACTCCCAATATTGAGACCCAGTACTTC
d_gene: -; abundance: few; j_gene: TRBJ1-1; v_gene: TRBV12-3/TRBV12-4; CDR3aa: CASRLAGRRGEAFF; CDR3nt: TGTGCCAGCAGACTAGCAGGGAGGAGGGGTGAAGCTTTCTTT
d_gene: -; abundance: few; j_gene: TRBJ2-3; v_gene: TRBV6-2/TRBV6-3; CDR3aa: CASSYGGAIDTQYF; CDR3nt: TGTGCCAGCAGTTACGGGGGGGCCATAGATACGCAGTATTTT
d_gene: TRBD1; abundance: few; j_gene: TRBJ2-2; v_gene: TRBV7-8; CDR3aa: CASSVGTGIGELFF; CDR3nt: TGTGCCAGCAGCGTAGGGACAGGTATCGGGGAGCTGTTTTTT
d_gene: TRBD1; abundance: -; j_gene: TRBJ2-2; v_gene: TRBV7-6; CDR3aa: CASSLPPGQGAIGELFF; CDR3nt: TGTGCCAGCAGCTTACCCCCGGGACAGGGGGCAATCGGGGAGCTGTTTTTT
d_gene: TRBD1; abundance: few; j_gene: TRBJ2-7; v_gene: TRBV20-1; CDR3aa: CSARGEGAAYEQYF; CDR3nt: TGCAGTGCTAGAGGTGAGGGGGCGGCCTACGAGCAGTACTTC